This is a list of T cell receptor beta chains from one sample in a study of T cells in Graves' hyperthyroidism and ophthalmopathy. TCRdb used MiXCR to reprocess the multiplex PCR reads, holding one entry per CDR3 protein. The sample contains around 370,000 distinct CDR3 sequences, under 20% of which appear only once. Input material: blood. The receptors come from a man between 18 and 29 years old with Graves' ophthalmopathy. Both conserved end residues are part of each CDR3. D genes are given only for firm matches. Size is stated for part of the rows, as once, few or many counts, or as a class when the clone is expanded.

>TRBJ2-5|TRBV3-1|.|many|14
CASSQGSRQETQYF
TGTGCCAGCAGCCAAGGTAGCCGGCAAGAGACCCAGTACTTC
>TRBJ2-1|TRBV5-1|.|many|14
CASSLMGDYNEQFF
TGCGCCAGCAGCTTGATGGGGGACTACAATGAGCAGTTCTTC
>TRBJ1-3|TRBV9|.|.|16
CASSVTGGLSGNTIYF
TGTGCCAGCAGCGTGACAGGAGGACTCTCTGGAAACACCATATATTTT
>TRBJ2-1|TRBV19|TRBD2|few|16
CASSPRGGAYYNEQFF
TGTGCCAGTAGTCCGCGCGGGGGGGCCTACTACAATGAGCAGTTCTTC
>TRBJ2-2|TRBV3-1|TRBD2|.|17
CASSQARAGPFTGELFF
TGTGCCAGCAGCCAAGCAAGAGCGGGGCCATTCACCGGGGAGCTGTTTTTT
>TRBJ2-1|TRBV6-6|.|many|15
CASSYGGTDYNEQFF
TGTGCCAGCAGTTACGGAGGGACAGACTACAATGAGCAGTTCTTC
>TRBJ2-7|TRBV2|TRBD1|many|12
CASRSGGGEQYF
TGTGCCAGCAGATCAGGGGGCGGTGAGCAGTACTTC
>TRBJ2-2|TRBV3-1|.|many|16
CASSQALTGYSGELFF
TGTGCCAGCAGCCAGGCGCTAACAGGGTATAGCGGGGAGCTGTTTTTT
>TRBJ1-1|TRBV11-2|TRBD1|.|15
CASSLLLTGGTEAFF
TGTGCCAGCAGCTTACTACTGACAGGGGGTACTGAAGCTTTCTTT
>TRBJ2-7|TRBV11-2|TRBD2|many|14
CASSTTSGPYEQYF
TGTGCCAGCAGCACCACTAGCGGCCCCTACGAGCAGTACTTC
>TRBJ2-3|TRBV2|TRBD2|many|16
CASSGLAGGATDTQYF
TGTGCCAGCAGCGGACTAGCGGGGGGTGCTACAGATACGCAGTATTTT
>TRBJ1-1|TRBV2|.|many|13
CASRETGMPEAFF
TGTGCCAGCAGGGAGACGGGAATGCCTGAAGCTTTCTTT
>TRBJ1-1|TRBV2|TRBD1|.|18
CASRRTGGRRDRGLEAFF
TGTGCCAGCAGAAGAACAGGGGGCCGCCGGGACAGGGGGCTTGAAGCTTTCTTT
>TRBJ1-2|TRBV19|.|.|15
CASSTLQASEYGYTF
TGTGCCAGTAGTACCCTACAGGCGTCTGAGTATGGCTACACCTTC
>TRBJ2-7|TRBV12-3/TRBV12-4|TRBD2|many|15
CASSLRLAGNYEQYF
TGTGCCAGCAGTTTACGTCTAGCGGGGAACTACGAGCAGTACTTC
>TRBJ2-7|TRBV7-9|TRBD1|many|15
CASSSWTGDQGEQYF
TGTGCCAGCAGCTCCTGGACAGGGGATCAGGGCGAGCAGTACTTC
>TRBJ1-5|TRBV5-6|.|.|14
CASSLVRANQPQHF
TGTGCCAGCAGCTTGGTCAGGGCTAATCAGCCCCAGCATTTT
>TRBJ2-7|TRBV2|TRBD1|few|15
CASSKSGQDSYEQYF
TGTGCCAGCAGTAAGTCGGGACAGGATTCCTACGAGCAGTACTTC
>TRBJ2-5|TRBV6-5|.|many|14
CASSYSAGRETQYF
TGTGCCAGCAGTTACTCGGCAGGGCGGGAGACCCAGTACTTC
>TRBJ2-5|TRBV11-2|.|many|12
CASSLREWDKYF
TGTGCCAGCAGCTTGCGCGAGTGGGATAAGTACTTC
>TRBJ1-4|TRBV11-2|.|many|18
CASSRTRDIGGPNEKLFF
TGTGCCAGCAGCCGTACCCGAGATATCGGGGGACCTAATGAAAAACTGTTTTTT
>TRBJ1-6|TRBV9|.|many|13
CASSGDIDSPLHF
TGTGCCAGCAGCGGGGACATTGATTCACCCCTCCACTTT
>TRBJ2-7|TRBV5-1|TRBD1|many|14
CASSEGQGTYEQYF
TGCGCCAGCAGCGAGGGACAGGGGACTTACGAGCAGTACTTC
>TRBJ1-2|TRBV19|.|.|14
CASSTPDRSYGYTF
TGTGCCAGTAGTACCCCGGACAGATCCTATGGCTACACCTTC
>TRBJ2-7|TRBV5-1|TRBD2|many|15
CASSHTSGGAYEQYF
TGCGCCAGCAGCCACACTAGCGGGGGGGCCTACGAGCAGTACTTC
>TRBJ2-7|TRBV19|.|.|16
CASSTSGTGGLYEQYF
TGTGCCAGTAGTACATCGGGGACCGGGGGACTCTACGAGCAGTACTTC
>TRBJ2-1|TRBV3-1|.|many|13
CASSRGLTNEQFF
TGTGCCAGCAGCCGGGGACTCACCAATGAGCAGTTCTTC
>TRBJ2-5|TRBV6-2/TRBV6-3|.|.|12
CASSYSGRPGDF
TGTGCCAGCAGTTACTCAGGACGCCCTGGGGACTTC
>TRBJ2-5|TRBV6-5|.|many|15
CASSYSGWYQETQYF
TGTGCCAGCAGTTACTCGGGGTGGTACCAAGAGACCCAGTACTTC
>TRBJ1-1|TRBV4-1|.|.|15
CTSSRLQGIDTEAFF
TGCACCAGCAGCCGTCTGCAGGGGATCGACACTGAAGCTTTCTTT
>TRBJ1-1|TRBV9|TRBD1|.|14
CASSVQGASTEAFF
TGTGCCAGCAGCGTCCAGGGGGCGAGCACTGAAGCTTTCTTT
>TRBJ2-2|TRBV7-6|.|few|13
CASRPAGSGELFF
TGTGCCAGCAGGCCCGCGGGGTCCGGGGAGCTGTTTTTT
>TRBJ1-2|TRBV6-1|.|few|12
CASSPGQLRYTF
TGTGCCAGCAGCCCTGGACAGTTACGCTACACCTTC
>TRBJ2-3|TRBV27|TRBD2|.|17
CASRPSGLAGYTDTQYF
TGTGCCAGCAGGCCCTCGGGGCTAGCGGGGTACACAGATACGCAGTATTTT
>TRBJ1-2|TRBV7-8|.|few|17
CASSLSDPTTFGTSYTF
TGTGCCAGCAGCTTATCGGACCCGACCACGTTCGGGACTAGCTACACCTTC
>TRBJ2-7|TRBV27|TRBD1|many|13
CASSRTGGYEQYF
TGTGCCAGCAGTCGGACAGGGGGGTACGAGCAGTACTTC
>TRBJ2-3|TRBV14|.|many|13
CASSPFPPDTQYF
TGTGCCAGCAGCCCCTTCCCGCCAGATACGCAGTATTTT
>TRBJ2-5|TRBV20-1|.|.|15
CSARDQRRQMETQYF
TGCAGTGCTAGAGATCAACGGCGGCAAATGGAGACCCAGTACTTC
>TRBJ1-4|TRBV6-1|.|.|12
CASSEAGEKLFF
TGTGCCAGCAGTGAAGCCGGTGAAAAACTGTTTTTT
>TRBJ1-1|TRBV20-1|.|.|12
CSALSRDIGAFF
TGCAGTGCTCTATCCAGGGACATTGGTGCTTTCTTT
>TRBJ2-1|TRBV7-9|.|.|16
CASSPWAGAAYNEQFF
TGTGCCAGCAGCCCCTGGGCGGGGGCGGCTTACAATGAGCAGTTCTTC
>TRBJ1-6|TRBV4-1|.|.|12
CASQHSGSPLHF
TGCGCCAGCCAACATAGCGGTTCACCCCTCCACTTT
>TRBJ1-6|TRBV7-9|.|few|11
CASSSSGPLHF
TGTGCCAGCAGCTCAAGCGGGCCCCTCCACTTT
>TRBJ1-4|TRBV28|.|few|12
CASSLSRGKLFF
TGTGCCAGCAGTTTATCTAGGGGAAAACTGTTTTTT
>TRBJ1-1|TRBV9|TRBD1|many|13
CASSVRQGLEAFF
TGTGCCAGCAGCGTTAGACAGGGATTGGAAGCTTTCTTT
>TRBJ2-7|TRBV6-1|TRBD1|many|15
CASSDYRDRANEQYF
TGTGCCAGCAGTGATTATCGGGACAGGGCTAACGAGCAGTACTTC
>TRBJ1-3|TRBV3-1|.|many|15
CASSQDLLSGNTIYF
TGTGCCAGCAGCCAAGATCTCCTCTCTGGAAACACCATATATTTT
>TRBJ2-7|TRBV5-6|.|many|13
CASSRRDPSEQYF
TGTGCCAGCAGTCGCAGGGATCCAAGCGAGCAGTACTTC
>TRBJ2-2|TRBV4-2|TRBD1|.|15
CASSQGRQGGGELFF
TGTGCCAGCAGCCAAGGACGACAGGGGGGCGGGGAGCTGTTTTTT
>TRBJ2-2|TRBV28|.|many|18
CASSSGKSRTDLPGELFF
TGTGCCAGCAGTTCAGGAAAGTCCCGGACAGACCTTCCCGGGGAGCTGTTTTTT
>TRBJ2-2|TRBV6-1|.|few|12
CASRTNTGELFF
TGTGCCAGTAGGACAAACACCGGGGAGCTGTTTTTT
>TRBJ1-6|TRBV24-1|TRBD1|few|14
CATRDRGERSPLHF
TGTGCCACCAGAGACAGGGGCGAGAGATCACCCCTCCACTTT
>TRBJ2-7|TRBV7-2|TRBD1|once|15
CASSKPGTGSYEQYF
TGTGCCAGCAGCAAACCCGGGACAGGGTCCTACGAGCAGTACTTC
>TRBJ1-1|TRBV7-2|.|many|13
CASSLAAHTEAFF
TGTGCCAGCAGCTTAGCGGCCCACACTGAAGCTTTCTTT
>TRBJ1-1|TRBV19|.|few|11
CASSWDTEAFF
TGTGCCAGTAGTTGGGACACTGAAGCTTTCTTT